These 17 T cell receptor beta chains share one sample of origin, sequenced in a study of T cells after yellow fever vaccination (dated by TCRdb to between 2019 and 2020). Library construction relied on 5' RACE. Data came from an Illumina HiSeq 2500. TCRdb reran the public reads through fastp at Q25 and MiXCR, keeping productive beta chains. Each entry is one CDR3 protein sequence, shown with its most common DNA and genes. The sample contains around 340,000 distinct CDR3 sequences, 8.7% of them found a single time. Of the sample, approximately 18% is held by the ten largest clones. This sample's treatment or condition label indicates: live attenuated yellow fever vaccine strain. Material: PBMCs, obtained on the day of the first yellow fever vaccination. The receptor set was obtained from a man aged 18 to 30 who received the YFV17D yellow fever vaccine.

This clonotype was seen more than once but under ten times. The rearrangement links TRBV9 to TRBJ2-7; D is unresolved. V was clipped by 0 bases and J by 5 bases, with 15 bases between them. The CDR3 has 15 amino acids. CDR1 is SGDLS and CDR2 is YYNGEE in the germline V gene. The CDR3: CASSVGEGSAHEQYF. The CDR3 nucleotides are TGTGCCAGCAGCGTAGGGGAAGGGTCGGCCCACGAGCAGTACTTC.

This chain uses TRBV12-3 or TRBV12-4 with TRBJ2-7, with D unresolved. The CDR3 totals 14 residues. Trimming removed 0 bases at V and 3 bases at J, with 9 bases between. CDR3 amino acids: CASSLAGVDYEQYF. The CDR3 nucleotides are TGTGCCAGCAGTTTAGCAGGCGTCGACTACGAGCAGTACTTC.

This chain links TRBV15 with TRBJ2-7; a weak D match, TRBD1 (5 bases). Germline lookup yields CDR1 LNHNV and CDR2 YYDKDF (reference sequence). Trimming stripped 0 bases from V and 5 bases from J, with 5 bases between. This CDR3 region has 12 residues. CDR3 loop: CATSRDRDEQYF. CDR3 nucleotide sequence: TGTGCCACCAGCAGAGACAGGGACGAGCAGTACTTC. Filled out from reference TRBV15 and TRBJ2-7, the complete variable domain reads DAMVIQNPRYQVTQFGKPVTLSCSQTLNHNVMYWYQQKSSQAPKLLFHYYDKDFNNEADTPDNFQSRRPNTSFCFLDIRSPGLGDTAMYLCATSRDRDEQYFGPGTRLTVT.

CDR3 protein: CASSQRPGQGTDTQYF. The CDR3 DNA reads TGTGCCAGCAGCCAACGGCCGGGACAGGGGACAGATACGCAGTATTTT. The rearrangement joins TRBV4-2 to TRBJ2-3; 10 bases align to TRBD1. CDR1 is LGHNA, CDR2 YNFKEQ, per germline. Germline trimming cut 2 bases from V and 3 bases from J; bases unmatched to any gene: 5. The CDR3 totals 16 residues.

This chain connects TRBV28 to TRBJ2-7; tentatively, D is TRBD1 (5 bases). Germline V gives CDR1 MDHEN, CDR2 SYDVKM. Trimming took off 10 bases at V and 3 bases at J, with 13 bases between the two ends. The CDR3 totals 12 residues. Here the CDR3 DNA reads TGTGCCACGGGCCGGCAGGGCTACGAGCAGTACGTC. It specifies CATGRQGYEQYV.

This clonotype was seen at least ten times. This chain uses TRBV11-2 with TRBJ1-6, with a tentative D call TRBD1 (6 bases). Germline V CDR1 and CDR2: SGHAT, FQNNGV. The CDR3 runs 14 residues. Trimming took 4 bases from V and 11 from J, leaving 15 bases between them. CDR3 amino acids: CASSSNRGRPPLHF. Written as DNA, the CDR3 is TGTGCCAGCAGCTCAAATAGGGGGAGGCCACCCCTCCACTTT.

The chain combines TRBV20-1 with TRBJ2-3; TRBD2 matches at 13 bases. CDR3 length: 16 residues. Germline CDR1 reads DFQATT; CDR2 reads SNEGSKA (reference sequence). With 3 bases clipped from V and 6 bases from J, the junction kept 9 bases outside the gene matches. The CDR3, as DNA: TGCAGTGCTAGGTCTGGACTAGCGGGGGTAGGGGATACGCAGTATTTT. Amino acids: CSARSGLAGVGDTQYF.

The rearrangement joins TRBV4-2 to TRBJ1-5, with D perhaps TRBD1 (5 bases). Trimming stripped 3 bases from V and 5 bases from J, with 14 bases between. This CDR3 comprises 15 residues. CDR1 LGHNA and CDR2 YNFKEQ come from the germline V gene. As DNA, the CDR3 is TGTGCCAGCAGCCAGGGCGACAGTGGACATCAGCCCCAGCATTTT. This gives the protein CASSQGDSGHQPQHF.

At least ten counts were recorded for this clonotype. V and J are TRBV4-2 and TRBJ2-5; 12 bases align to TRBD2. The CDR3 totals 18 residues. Germline lookup yields CDR1 LGHNA and CDR2 YNFKEQ. V shed 0 bases and J 4 bases; nucleotides not matched to a gene: 9. CDR3 in amino acids: CASSQDFSLAGGLETQYF. CDR3 in DNA: TGTGCCAGCAGCCAAGATTTTTCGCTAGCGGGGGGGTTAGAGACCCAGTACTTC.

In its sample, this clonotype was seen a few times. The chain carries TRBV7-2 and TRBJ2-3, with 9 positions matching TRBD2. The CDR3 is 16 residues long. The germline gives CDR1 SGHTA, CDR2 FQGNSA. V lost 5 bases, J lost 5 bases, and 11 bases stayed unmatched. The CDR3 region has the DNA TGTGCCAGCAGCCCCACGGCGGGGGGGCCGGTAGATACGCAGTATTTT. This encodes CASSPTAGGPVDTQYF.

This clonotype was observed a handful of times. V is TRBV9 and J is TRBJ2-3; 11 bases align to TRBD2. The V gene end was trimmed by 5 bases and the J gene end by 4 bases; junction bases not matched to a gene: 3. The CDR3 sequence is 14 residues long. The V gene's germline CDR1 is SGDLS and CDR2 YYNGEE. The CDR3 spells CASRASGGPDTQYF. The CDR3 nucleotides are TGTGCCAGCAGAGCTAGCGGGGGGCCAGATACGCAGTATTTT.

The V and J genes are TRBV6-2 or TRBV6-3 and TRBJ2-7; 8 nucleotides match TRBD2. Germline trimming cut 2 bases from V and 2 bases from J; bases unmatched to any gene: 2. The CDR3 is made up of 14 amino acids. Germline V gene sequence: CDR1 MNHEY, CDR2 SVGEGT. CDR3 bases: TGTGCCAGCAGTTACGGCGGGGGGACCTACGAGCAGTACGTC. Its protein is CASSYGGGTYEQYV.

There are many counts of this clonotype. The V and J genes are TRBV7-2 and TRBJ1-4, with TRBD1 as a possible D gene (5 bases). Germline-derived CDR1 and CDR2 are SGHTA and FQGNSA. This CDR3 contains 14 residues. Trimming took off 6 bases at V and 0 bases at J, with 8 bases between the two ends. This CDR3 reads CASRQGATNEKLFF. In DNA, the CDR3 is TGTGCCAGCAGACAAGGGGCAACTAATGAAAAACTGTTTTTT.

The rearrangement uses TRBV27 and TRBJ1-2, with 7 bases matching TRBD1. This CDR3 comprises 14 residues. Germline V gene data show CDR1 as MNHEY and CDR2 as SMNVEV (reference sequence). The ends lost 2 bases at V and 4 bases at J; junction bases unmatched: 4. CDR3 sequence (DNA): TGTGCCAGCAGTTTAAAGGGGGCCGGCTATGGCTACACCTTC. Translating gives CASSLKGAGYGYTF.

The CDR3 DNA follows: TGTGCCAGCAGCCAACTGGCAGGGAGGGCAGATACGCAGTATTTT. Translation: CASSQLAGRADTQYF. V and J are TRBV7-3 and TRBJ2-3; 7 positions agree with TRBD2. Per germline, CDR1 SGHTA and CDR2 FQGTGA. The CDR3 has 15 amino acids. V lost 5 bases, J lost 4 bases, and 9 bases stayed unmatched.

This clonotype was recorded many times. This rearrangement joins TRBV5-5 to TRBJ1-3; D is undetermined. Trimming took off 2 bases at V and 2 bases at J, with 8 bases between the two ends. Per the germline V gene, CDR1 is SGHKS and CDR2 is YYEKEE (reference sequence). The CDR3 sequence is 14 residues long. CDR3 residues: CASSFGSAGNTIYF. The CDR3 DNA is TGTGCCAGCAGCTTCGGATCAGCTGGAAACACCATATATTTT.

V and J are TRBV12-3 or TRBV12-4 and TRBJ2-5; D not certain. The V gene lost 5 bases and the J gene lost 7 bases, with 8 bases spanning the gap. CDR3 length equals 11 residues. This CDR3 is CASSPRWTQYF. The CDR3 DNA follows: TGTGCCAGCAGTCCTCGATGGACCCAGTACTTC.